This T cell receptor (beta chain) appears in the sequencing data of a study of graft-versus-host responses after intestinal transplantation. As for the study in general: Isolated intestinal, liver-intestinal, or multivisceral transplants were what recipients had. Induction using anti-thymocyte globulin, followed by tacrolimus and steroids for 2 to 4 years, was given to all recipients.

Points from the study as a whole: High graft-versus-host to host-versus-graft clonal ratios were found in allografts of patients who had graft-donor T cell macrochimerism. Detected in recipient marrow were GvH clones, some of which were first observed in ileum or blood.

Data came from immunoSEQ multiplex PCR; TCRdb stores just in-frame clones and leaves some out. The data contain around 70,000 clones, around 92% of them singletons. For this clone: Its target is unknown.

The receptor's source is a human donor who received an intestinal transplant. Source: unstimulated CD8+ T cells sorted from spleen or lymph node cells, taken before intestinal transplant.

CDR3: CASSLRGVTDENYEQYF. The CDR3 DNA reads TGTGCCAGCAGCTTGCGTGGGGTGACAGATGAAAACTACGAGCAGTACTTC. The chain has TRBV5-4 and TRBJ2-7, with TRBD1 as a possible D gene (5 bases). The V end lost 1 base, the J end lost 3 bases, and 20 bases lay between the germline ends. The germline gives CDR1 SGHNT, CDR2 YYREEE (reference sequence). The CDR3 consists of 17 residues. Using reference TRBV5-4 and TRBJ2-7 for the parts outside the CDR3, the full variable domain is ETGVTQSPTHLIKTRGQQVTLRCSSQSGHNTVSWYQQALGQGPQFIFQYYREEENGRGNFPPRFSGLQFPNYSSELNVNALELDDSALYLCASSLRGVTDENYEQYFGPGTRLTVT.